The T cell receptor (beta chain) described here comes from a study of shared clonotypes between healthy human individuals. General study points: Represented diversity, genetic and exposure-history alike, was limited by few donors. It was the non-shared clonotypes that had lower generation probabilities than clonotypes shared by all four donors.

Turning to this clone: Its specificity is unknown.

The CDR3 spans 15 residues. Germline CDR1 and CDR2: MGHDK and SYGVNS. V lost 2 bases and J 0 bases, leaving 10 bases between the germline ends. Investigators spread the genomic DNA of each subset evenly over several immunoSEQ plates. The method was immunoSEQ multiplex PCR; TCRdb's version includes in-frame clones alone and lacks a portion of them. There are 2 million to 2.5 million clones in the sample; approximately 95% occur only once, and approximately 0.13% lies in the top ten. CD4+ cells yielded CD45RA+ naive and CD45RA-negative memory subsets. The sample comprised naive CD4+ T cells sorted from blood. The subset: CD45RA+ positively selected. The receptor was isolated from a man aged 18 to 29 in good health. The V and J genes are TRBV25-1 and TRBJ1-2; a possible D gene is TRBD1 (6 bases). This chain's CDR3 is CASSETGTTNYGYTF. CDR3 DNA: TGTGCCAGCAGTGAAACCGGGACAACTAACTATGGCTACACCTTC.